Following are 27 T cell receptor beta chains from one sample sequenced in a study of blood T cell repertoires in COVID-19. Assay used: immunoSEQ multiplex PCR; TCRdb lists only in-frame clones, some missing. The data contain about 84,000 clones, around 88% of them seen just once; the ten biggest clones take up roughly 36%. Sequenced sample: peripheral blood. The receptors come from a man older than 75 with active or convalescent COVID-19.

This rearrangement joins TRBV27 to TRBJ2-5, with TRBD1 matching 8 bases. CDR3 length: 15 residues. Unmatched junction bases numbered 10, after V lost 6 bases and J lost 4 bases. Germline loops: CDR1 MNHEY, CDR2 SMNVEV (reference sequence). CDR3 sequence reads: CASRLPGQDSETQYF. As DNA, the CDR3 is TGTGCCAGCAGGTTACCGGGACAGGACTCAGAGACCCAGTACTTC.

This clone was observed a handful of times. The chain employs TRBV6-5 and TRBJ2-7; weak D call: TRBD1 (5 bases). Deletions cut 2 bases from V and 3 bases from J, with 14 bases between. The CDR3 has 15 residues. Germline loops: CDR1 MNHEY, CDR2 SVGAGI. CDR3 sequence reads: CASSYEESQGYEQYF. Written as DNA, the CDR3 is TGTGCCAGCAGTTACGAGGAATCTCAGGGCTACGAGCAGTACTTC.

V is TRBV3-1 (or the pseudogene TRBV3-2) and J is TRBJ1-1, with TRBD1 matching 9 bases. This CDR3 comprises 14 residues. CDR1 is LGHDT and CDR2 is YNNKEL in the germline V gene (reference sequence). V was clipped by 4 bases and J by 6 bases; unmatched bases: 6. The CDR3 DNA follows: TGTGCCAGCAGCCGAGACAGGGGGGAATCTGAAGCTTTCTTT. Translation: CASSRDRGESEAFF.

The chain carries TRBV5-4 and TRBJ2-6; tentatively, D is TRBD1 (5 bases). CDR1 is SGHNT, CDR2 YYREEE, per germline (reference sequence). V was clipped by 5 bases and J by 5 bases, with 17 bases between them. This CDR3 has 16 amino acids. In DNA, the CDR3 is TGTGCCAGCAGATACCATACAGGTGACCGGGCCAACGTCCTGACTTTC. This sequence encodes CASRYHTGDRANVLTF.

J is TRBJ2-1 and V is TRBV30, with 9 bases identical to TRBD2. Germline CDR1 and CDR2: GTSNPN and SVGIG (reference sequence). The CDR3 has 14 amino acids. V gave up 0 bases and J gave up 8 bases; unmatched junction bases: 5. DNA of the CDR3: TGTGCCTGGAGTGTGGGCGGGGGGGTCTATGAGCAGTTCTTC. Protein product: CAWSVGGGVYEQFF.

This clone was seen more than once but under ten times. This chain's CDR3 is CASSQTPSSGNTIYF. The CDR3 DNA reads TGTGCCAGCAGCCAAACTCCGAGCTCTGGAAACACCATATATTTT. The chain carries TRBV5-4 and TRBJ1-3; the D is unclear. V was trimmed by 4 bases and J by 0 bases, leaving 11 bases between them. The CDR3 is 15 residues long. Germline values: CDR1 SGHNT, CDR2 YYREEE (reference sequence).

The chain joins TRBV3-1 (or the pseudogene TRBV3-2) to TRBJ1-2; a possible D gene is TRBD1 (5 bases). This CDR3 is 16 amino acids long. Trimming pared 0 bases from V and 4 bases from J, leaving 15 bases between. Germline assignment: CDR1 LGHDT and CDR2 YNNKEL (reference sequence). This CDR3 reads CASSQERGIRPYGYTF. In nucleotides, the CDR3 is TGTGCCAGCAGCCAAGAACGGGGGATCCGGCCCTATGGCTACACCTTC.

V is TRBV7-2 and J is TRBJ2-6; no firm D call. The germline CDR1 and CDR2 sequences are SGHTA and FQGNSA. The CDR3 is 15 amino acids. The V end lost 3 bases, the J end lost 0 bases, and 6 bases lay between the germline ends. CDR3 sequence (DNA): TGTGCCAGCAGCTTTTTCTTCTCTGGGGCCAACGTCCTGACTTTC. Its translation: CASSFFFSGANVLTF.

J is TRBJ2-7 and V is TRBV11-2; TRBD1 matches 7 bases. Germline V gene lookup returns CDR1 SGHAT and CDR2 FQNNGV. The CDR3 consists of 18 residues. The V segment lost 0 bases and the J segment 5 bases; nucleotides outside the gene matches: 16. This CDR3 reads CASSLDGDRAPYFDEQYF. CDR3 sequence (DNA): TGTGCCAGCAGCTTAGATGGAGACAGGGCCCCTTATTTCGACGAGCAGTACTTC.

This clone showed up just a few times. The V call is TRBV19, the J call TRBJ2-1, with 8 bases identical to TRBD2. The CDR3 sequence is 14 residues long. Trimming cost V 5 bases and J 6 bases; bases outside gene matches: 6. The germline V gene encodes CDR1 LNHDA and CDR2 SQIVND (reference sequence). As DNA, the CDR3 is TGTGCCAGTAGTCGGGGACTAGTAGGCAATGAGCAGTTCTTC. Translated: CASSRGLVGNEQFF.

This chain connects TRBV7-3 to TRBJ2-1; 9 nucleotides agree with TRBD2. With V trimmed by 4 bases and J by 4 bases, 8 bases remained unmatched. The CDR3 sequence is 16 residues long. The germline V gene encodes CDR1 SGHTA and CDR2 FQGTGA. CDR3 nucleotide sequence: TGTGCCAGCAGCTCTCTTAGCGGGGGAGGTTACAATGAGCAGTTCTTC. Amino acid sequence: CASSSLSGGGYNEQFF. Using reference TRBV7-3 and TRBJ2-1 for the parts outside the CDR3, the full variable domain is GAGVSQTPSNKVTEKGKYVELRCDPISGHTALYWYRQSLGQGPEFLIYFQGTGAADDSGLPNDRFFAVRPEGSVSTLKIQRTERGDSAVYLCASSSLSGGGYNEQFFGPGTRLTVL.

The rearrangement links TRBV7-2 to TRBJ2-1, with TRBD2 identical over 13 bases. V shed 5 bases, J shed 5 bases, and the junction held 3 bases outside the gene matches. Per the germline V gene, CDR1 is SGHTA and CDR2 is FQGNSA. CDR3 length equals 15 residues. CDR3 nucleotide sequence: TGTGCCAGCAGCCCCGGGACTAGCGGGAACAATGAGCAGTTCTTC. It yields the protein CASSPGTSGNNEQFF.

The CDR3 is CASNLESHNEQFF. The CDR3 region has the DNA TGTGCCAGCAACTTGGAGAGTCACAATGAGCAGTTCTTC. The genes are TRBV12-3 or TRBV12-4 and TRBJ2-1; unclear D gene. With 7 bases removed from V and 5 bases from J, the gap between germline ends came to 12 bases. The CDR3 contains 13 residues.

The CDR3 nucleotides read TGTGCCAGCCACCACGGGGGCACAGATACGCAGTATTTT. This sequence encodes CASHHGGTDTQYF. This rearrangement joins TRBV2 to TRBJ2-3; TRBD2 might be the D (5 bases). The CDR3 has 13 amino acids. Deletions cut 8 bases from V and 1 base from J, with 10 bases between. Germline V gives CDR1 SNHLY, CDR2 FYNNEI.

The chain couples TRBV6-1 to TRBJ1-3, with D unclear. Germline V gene data show CDR1 as MNHNS and CDR2 as SASEGT. This CDR3 comprises 14 residues. With 7 bases removed from V and 4 bases from J, the gap between germline ends came to 14 bases. The CDR3 is CASKRVWSGNTIYF. The CDR3 DNA reads TGTGCCAGCAAGAGGGTCTGGTCCGGAAACACCATATATTTT.

V and J are TRBV10-2 and TRBJ2-1; D perhaps matches TRBD1 (6 bases). Germline V gene lookup returns CDR1 WSHSY and CDR2 SAAADI. The V end was cut by 1 base, the J end by 12 bases, with 13 bases between. The CDR3 is 13 amino acids. The CDR3 reads CASSEFIGQMQFF. The DNA of the CDR3 is TGCGCCAGCAGTGAGTTTATCGGACAGATGCAGTTCTTC.

The rearrangement joins TRBV7-9 to TRBJ2-1, with 11 nucleotides matching TRBD2. Per germline, CDR1 SEHNR and CDR2 FQNEAQ (reference sequence). The junction had 5 bases not matched to a gene; V was cut back by 5 bases and J by 5 bases. CDR3 length: 15 amino acids. The CDR3: CASSRGTSGNNEQFF. CDR3 sequence (DNA): TGTGCCAGCAGCAGAGGGACTAGCGGTAACAATGAGCAGTTCTTC.

V gene TRBV9 combines with J gene TRBJ2-3, with 10 bases that match TRBD1. This CDR3 has 15 amino acids. The J segment lost 4 bases and the V segment lost 4 bases, leaving 6 bases of the junction unmatched. Looked up from germline, CDR1 is SGDLS and CDR2 is YYNGEE. The CDR3 sequence is CASSPWTGGADTQYF. DNA for the CDR3: TGTGCCAGCAGCCCCTGGACAGGGGGGGCAGATACGCAGTATTTT. Variable domain in full (rest from reference TRBV9 and TRBJ2-3): DSGVTQTPKHLITATGQRVTLRCSPRSGDLSVYWYQQSLDQGLQFLIQYYNGEERAKGNILERFSAQQFPDLHSELNLSSLELGDSALYFCASSPWTGGADTQYFGPGTRLTVL.

The J gene is TRBJ1-6, the V gene TRBV5-4; TRBD1 agrees at 7 bases. V trimming: 0 bases; J trimming: 6 bases; junction bases outside the gene matches: 3. Germline values: CDR1 SGHNT, CDR2 YYREEE (reference sequence). The CDR3 has 15 amino acids. CDR3 DNA: TGTGCCAGCAGCTTGGGAGGGGGCAGTAATTCACCCCTCCACTTT. Translated: CASSLGGGSNSPLHF.

V gene TRBV6-2 or TRBV6-3 combines with J gene TRBJ2-7; D might be TRBD2 (6 bases). The CDR3 loop spans 17 amino acids. The germline V gene encodes CDR1 MNHEY and CDR2 SVGEGT. The V gene lost 2 bases and the J gene lost 3 bases, with 20 bases spanning the gap. As DNA, the CDR3 is TGTGCCAGCAGTTACCCTACCTGGGGGGACGCCATCTACGAGCAGTACTTC. Amino acid sequence: CASSYPTWGDAIYEQYF.

V gene TRBV5-1 combines with J gene TRBJ2-1, with a weak D call TRBD2 (6 bases). CDR1 is SGHRS, CDR2 YFSETQ, per germline. The CDR3 is made up of 16 amino acids. The V end lost 4 bases, the J end lost 0 bases, and 14 bases lay between the germline ends. The CDR3 here is CASSAGGRTSYNEQFF. Written as DNA, the CDR3 is TGCGCCAGCAGCGCCGGAGGGCGGACCTCCTACAATGAGCAGTTCTTC.

The gene calls are TRBV25-1 and TRBJ2-3; unclear D gene. Trimming shortened V by 4 bases and J by 3 bases, and 11 bases separated the two germline ends. The V gene's germline CDR1 is MGHDK and CDR2 SYGVNS. CDR3 size: 14 residues. CDR3 nucleotides: TGTGCCAGCAGTGCATCAAGCCGAACAGATACGCAGTATTTT. Its protein is CASSASSRTDTQYF.

V is TRBV19 and J is TRBJ1-1; TRBD1 is a possible D gene (5 bases). The CDR3 runs 14 residues. Trimming cost V 3 bases and J 3 bases, with 11 bases left between them. Germline assignment: CDR1 LNHDA and CDR2 SQIVND (reference sequence). The CDR3 DNA reads TGTGCCAGTAGTATGGGGCAGGTGGACACTGAAGCTTTCTTT. It specifies CASSMGQVDTEAFF. The full variable domain, in which reference TRBV19 and TRBJ1-1 provide the parts outside the CDR3, is DGGITQSPKYLFRKEGQNVTLSCEQNLNHDAMYWYRQDPGQGLRLIYYSQIVNDFQKGDIAEGYSVSREKKESFPLTVTSAQKNPTAFYLCASSMGQVDTEAFFGQGTRLTVV.

This clone showed up just a few times. The chain employs TRBV12-3 or TRBV12-4 and TRBJ2-2, with a tentative D call TRBD2 (6 bases). V lost 10 bases, J lost 2 bases, and 8 bases lay in between. The CDR3 sequence is 12 residues long. The CDR3 nucleotides are TGTGCCACCGGGAGCAACACCGGGGAGCTGTTTTTT. Translation gives CATGSNTGELFF.

The V and J genes are TRBV7-3 and TRBJ2-7; D is ambiguous. The germline V gene has CDR1 SGHTA and CDR2 FQGTGA. The CDR3 contains 17 residues. V was clipped by 4 bases and J by 3 bases, with 22 bases between them. The CDR3 is CASSSIANEQEDYEQYF. CDR3 in DNA: TGTGCCAGCAGCTCCATTGCTAATGAGCAGGAAGACTACGAGCAGTACTTC.

The rearrangement uses TRBV18 and TRBJ2-5, with D tentatively TRBD1 (6 bases). V was cut by 4 bases and J by 5 bases, with 11 bases left in between. The CDR3 is made up of 13 amino acids. The V gene's germline CDR1 is KGHSH and CDR2 LQKENI. The CDR3 DNA reads TGTGCCAGCTCACGTACAGGGAGTGAGACCCAGTACTTC. Residues: CASSRTGSETQYF.

DNA for the CDR3: TGTGCTAGTGGTTTGTCGGGAGGATATAGCAATCAGCCCCAGCATTTT. Protein sequence: CASGLSGGYSNQPQHF. The rearrangement links TRBV12-5 to TRBJ1-5; D call uncertain. V was clipped by 2 bases and J by 0 bases, with 11 bases between them. Per germline, CDR1 LGHNT and CDR2 FRNRAP. The CDR3 consists of 16 residues.